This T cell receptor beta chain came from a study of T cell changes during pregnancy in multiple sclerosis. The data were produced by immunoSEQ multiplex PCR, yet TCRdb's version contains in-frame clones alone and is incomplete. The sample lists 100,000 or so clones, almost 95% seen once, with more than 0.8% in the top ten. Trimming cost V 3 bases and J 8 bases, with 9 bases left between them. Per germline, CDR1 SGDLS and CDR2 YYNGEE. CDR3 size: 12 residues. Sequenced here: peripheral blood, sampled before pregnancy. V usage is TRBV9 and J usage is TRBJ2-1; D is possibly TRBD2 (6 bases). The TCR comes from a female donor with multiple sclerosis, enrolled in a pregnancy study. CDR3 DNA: TGTGCCAGCAGCGGGGGGGAGGATGAGCAGTTCTTC. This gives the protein CASSGGEDEQFF.